This T cell receptor beta chain was sequenced in a study of shared clonotypes between healthy human individuals. The CDR3 extends over 17 amino acids. Germline values: CDR1 LGHNA, CDR2 YNFKEQ. Trimming at V came to 6 bases and at J to 3 bases, leaving 14 bases not matched to a gene. Worth noting for this clone: What it binds is unknown.

Using immunoSEQ multiplex PCR, the repertoire was profiled, and TCRdb retains in-frame clones only, with some absent. Altogether more than 1.2 million clones are present, 98% being singletons, with the ten largest covering around 0.38%. Study findings and constraints: For naive CD4 cells, approximately 4.7% of clonotypes were shared across four donors.

The clonotype originates from a young man in good health. The J gene is TRBJ2-3, the V gene TRBV4-2; 8 bases align to TRBD2. The sequencing sample was made of naive CD4+ T cells sorted from blood. Noted subset: CD45RA+ positively selected. This CDR3 reads CASSRGGGSMGTDTQYF. CDR3 bases: TGTGCCAGCAGTCGGGGGGGCGGGAGTATGGGTACAGATACGCAGTATTTT.